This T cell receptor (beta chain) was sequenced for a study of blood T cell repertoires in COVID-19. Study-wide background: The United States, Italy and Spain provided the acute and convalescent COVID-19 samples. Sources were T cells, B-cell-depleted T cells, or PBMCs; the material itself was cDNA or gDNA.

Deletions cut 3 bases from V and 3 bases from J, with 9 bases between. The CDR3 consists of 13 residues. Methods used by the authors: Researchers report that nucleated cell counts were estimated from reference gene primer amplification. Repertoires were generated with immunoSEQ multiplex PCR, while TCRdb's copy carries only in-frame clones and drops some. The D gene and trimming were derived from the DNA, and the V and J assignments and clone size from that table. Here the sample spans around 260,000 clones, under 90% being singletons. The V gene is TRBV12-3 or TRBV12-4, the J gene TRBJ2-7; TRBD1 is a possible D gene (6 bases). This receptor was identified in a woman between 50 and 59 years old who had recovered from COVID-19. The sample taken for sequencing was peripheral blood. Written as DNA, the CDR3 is TGTGCCAGCAGTTTGGGGACAAACTACGAGCAGTACTTC. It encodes CASSLGTNYEQYF.